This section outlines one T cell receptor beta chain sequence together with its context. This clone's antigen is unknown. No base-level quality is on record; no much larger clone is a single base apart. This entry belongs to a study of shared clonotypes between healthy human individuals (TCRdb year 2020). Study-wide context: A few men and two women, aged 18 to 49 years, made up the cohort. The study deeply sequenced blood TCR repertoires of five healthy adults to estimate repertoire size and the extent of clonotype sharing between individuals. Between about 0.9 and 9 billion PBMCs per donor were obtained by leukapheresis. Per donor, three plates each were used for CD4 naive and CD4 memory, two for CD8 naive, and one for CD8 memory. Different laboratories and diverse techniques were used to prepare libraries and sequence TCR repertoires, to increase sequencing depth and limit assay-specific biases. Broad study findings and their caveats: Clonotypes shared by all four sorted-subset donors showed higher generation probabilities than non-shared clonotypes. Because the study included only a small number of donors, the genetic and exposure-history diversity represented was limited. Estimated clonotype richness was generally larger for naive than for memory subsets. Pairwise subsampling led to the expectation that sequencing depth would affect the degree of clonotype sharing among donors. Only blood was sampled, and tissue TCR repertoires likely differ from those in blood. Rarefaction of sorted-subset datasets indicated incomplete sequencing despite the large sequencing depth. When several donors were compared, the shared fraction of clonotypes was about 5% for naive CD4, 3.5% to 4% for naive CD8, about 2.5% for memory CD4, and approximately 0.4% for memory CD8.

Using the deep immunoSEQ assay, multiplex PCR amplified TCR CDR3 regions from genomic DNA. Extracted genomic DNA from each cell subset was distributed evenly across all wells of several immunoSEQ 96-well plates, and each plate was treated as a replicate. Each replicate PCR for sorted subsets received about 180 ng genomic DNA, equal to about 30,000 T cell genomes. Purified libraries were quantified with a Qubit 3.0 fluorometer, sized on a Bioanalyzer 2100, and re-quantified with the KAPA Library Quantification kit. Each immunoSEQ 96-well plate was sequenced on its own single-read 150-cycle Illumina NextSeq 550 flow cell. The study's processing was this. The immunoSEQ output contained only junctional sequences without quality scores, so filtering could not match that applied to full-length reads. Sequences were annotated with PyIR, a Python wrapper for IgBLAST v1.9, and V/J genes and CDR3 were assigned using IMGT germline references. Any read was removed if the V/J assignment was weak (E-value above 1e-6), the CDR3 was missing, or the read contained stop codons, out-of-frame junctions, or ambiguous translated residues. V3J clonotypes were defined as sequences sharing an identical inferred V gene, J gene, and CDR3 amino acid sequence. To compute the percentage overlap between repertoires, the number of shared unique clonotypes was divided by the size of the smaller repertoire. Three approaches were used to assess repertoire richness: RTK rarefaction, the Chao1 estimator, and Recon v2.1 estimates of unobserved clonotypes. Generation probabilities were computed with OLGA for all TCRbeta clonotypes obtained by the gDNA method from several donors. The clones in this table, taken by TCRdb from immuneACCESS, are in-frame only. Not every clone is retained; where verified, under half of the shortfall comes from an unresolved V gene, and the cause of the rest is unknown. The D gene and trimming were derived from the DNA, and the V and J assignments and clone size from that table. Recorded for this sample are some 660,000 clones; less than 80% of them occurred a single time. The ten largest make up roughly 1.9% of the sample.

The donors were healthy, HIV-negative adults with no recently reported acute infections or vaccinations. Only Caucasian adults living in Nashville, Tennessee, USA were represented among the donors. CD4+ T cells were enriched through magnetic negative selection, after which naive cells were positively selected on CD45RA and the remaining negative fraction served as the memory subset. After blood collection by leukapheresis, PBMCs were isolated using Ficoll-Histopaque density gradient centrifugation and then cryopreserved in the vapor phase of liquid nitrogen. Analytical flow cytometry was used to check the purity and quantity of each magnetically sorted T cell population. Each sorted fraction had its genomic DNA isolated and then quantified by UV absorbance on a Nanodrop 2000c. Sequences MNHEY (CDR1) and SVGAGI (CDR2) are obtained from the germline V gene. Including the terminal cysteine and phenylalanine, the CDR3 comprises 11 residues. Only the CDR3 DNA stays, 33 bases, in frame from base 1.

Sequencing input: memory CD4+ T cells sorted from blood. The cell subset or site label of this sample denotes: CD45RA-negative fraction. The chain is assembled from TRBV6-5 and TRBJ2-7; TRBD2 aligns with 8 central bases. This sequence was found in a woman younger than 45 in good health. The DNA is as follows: TGTTCGAGACTAGCGACCTACGAGCAGTACTTC. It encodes CSRLATYEQYF.